This passage covers 9 T cell receptor beta chains from one sample sequenced in a study of T cell responses to AZD1222 COVID-19 vaccine. Produced via immunoSEQ multiplex PCR; TCRdb's table is partial and in-frame only. In the table there are about 160,000 clones, approximately 92% of which are singletons. This sample comprised peripheral blood, obtained 28 days after the second AZD1222 dose. The receptors derive from an adult who received the AZD1222 COVID-19 vaccine.

The rearrangement joins TRBV4-1 to TRBJ2-3, with TRBD2 matching 12 bases. This CDR3 spans 18 amino acids. The V gene end was trimmed by 1 base and the J gene end by 4 bases; junction bases not matched to a gene: 9. The germline V gene has CDR1 MGHRA and CDR2 YSYEKL. DNA for the CDR3: TGCGCCAGCAGCCAAGTGATGCTAGCGGGAGGGCTGGCAGATACGCAGTATTTT. It yields the protein CASSQVMLAGGLADTQYF.

This chain links TRBV28 with TRBJ1-5; D is uncertain. This CDR3 is built from 10 residues. The germline gives CDR1 MDHEN, CDR2 SYDVKM. Trimming shortened V by 10 bases and J by 5 bases, and 6 bases separated the two germline ends. The DNA of the CDR3 is TGTGCCACCCACTATCAGCCCCAGCATTTT. Its translation: CATHYQPQHF.

The V and J genes are TRBV5-1 and TRBJ2-1, with a weak D call TRBD1 (5 bases). CDR1 SGHRS and CDR2 YFSETQ come from the germline V gene. V lost 0 bases to trimming and J lost 6 bases, with 10 bases between them. The CDR3 consists of 14 residues. CDR3 bases: TGCGCCAGCAGCTTGGCGACAGCTTTCAATGAGCAGTTCTTC. It translates to CASSLATAFNEQFF.

This clone was recorded a few times. The chain employs TRBV20-1 and TRBJ2-3, with TRBD2 identical over 9 bases. Germline CDR1 reads DFQATT; CDR2 reads SNEGSKA (reference sequence). The trim removed 3 bases at V and 3 bases at J, leaving 7 bases unmatched. CDR3 length equals 15 residues. CDR3 sequence (DNA): TGCAGTGCTAGTCACCAGACTAGCGGTACAGATACGCAGTATTTT. Amino acids: CSASHQTSGTDTQYF.

For the CDR3, the DNA is TGTGCCAGCAGTGAAGTTGGACTTACGGCGTCAGAGACCCAGTACTTC. Encoded protein: CASSEVGLTASETQYF. This chain connects TRBV2 to TRBJ2-5; perhaps TRBD2 as D (5 bases). V was trimmed by 1 base and J by 4 bases, leaving 16 bases between them. In germline, CDR1 is SNHLY, CDR2 FYNNEI. The CDR3 spans 16 residues. The full variable domain, rest sourced from reference TRBV2 and TRBJ2-5, is EPEVTQTPSHQVTQMGQEVILRCVPISNHLYFYWYRQILGQKVEFLVSFYNNEISEKSEIFDDQFSVERPDGSNFTLKIRSTKLEDSAMYFCASSEVGLTASETQYFGPGTRLLVL.

The gene calls are TRBV18 and TRBJ1-4, with 9 bases fitting TRBD1. The CDR3 is 16 amino acids. V shed 5 bases and J 2 bases; nucleotides not matched to a gene: 6. Germline CDR1 is KGHSH and CDR2 is LQKENI. The DNA for the CDR3 is TGTGCCAGCTCATCAGGACAGGGGAGGACTAATGAAAAACTGTTTTTT. Its translation: CASSSGQGRTNEKLFF.

The V gene is TRBV7-9, the J gene TRBJ2-7; the match to TRBD1 covers 9 bases. This CDR3 spans 14 amino acids. J was trimmed by 5 bases and V by 5 bases; bases with no gene match: 7. CDR1 SEHNR and CDR2 FQNEAQ come from the germline V gene (reference sequence). CDR3 protein: CASSLGQGFNEQYF. As DNA, the CDR3 is TGTGCCAGCAGCCTCGGACAGGGGTTCAACGAGCAGTACTTC.

The genes are TRBV5-8 and TRBJ1-5; D perhaps matches TRBD1 (5 bases). Trimming took 6 bases from V and 3 from J, leaving 16 bases between them. Germline-derived CDR1 and CDR2 are SGHTS and YDEGEE. This CDR3 comprises 15 residues. CDR3 amino acids: CASIPRGEDNQPQHF. DNA of the CDR3: TGTGCCAGCATCCCCCGGGGGGAAGACAATCAGCCCCAGCATTTT.

The table lists this clone with a few counts. The chain recombines TRBV27 with TRBJ1-2, with TRBD1 matching over 7 bases. Germline assignment: CDR1 MNHEY and CDR2 SMNVEV (reference sequence). This CDR3 is 15 amino acids long. Trimming at V came to 5 bases and at J to 0 bases, leaving 6 bases not matched to a gene. CDR3 loop: CASSPAGGPNYGYTF. In DNA, the CDR3 is TGTGCCAGCAGTCCCGCAGGGGGACCTAACTATGGCTACACCTTC.